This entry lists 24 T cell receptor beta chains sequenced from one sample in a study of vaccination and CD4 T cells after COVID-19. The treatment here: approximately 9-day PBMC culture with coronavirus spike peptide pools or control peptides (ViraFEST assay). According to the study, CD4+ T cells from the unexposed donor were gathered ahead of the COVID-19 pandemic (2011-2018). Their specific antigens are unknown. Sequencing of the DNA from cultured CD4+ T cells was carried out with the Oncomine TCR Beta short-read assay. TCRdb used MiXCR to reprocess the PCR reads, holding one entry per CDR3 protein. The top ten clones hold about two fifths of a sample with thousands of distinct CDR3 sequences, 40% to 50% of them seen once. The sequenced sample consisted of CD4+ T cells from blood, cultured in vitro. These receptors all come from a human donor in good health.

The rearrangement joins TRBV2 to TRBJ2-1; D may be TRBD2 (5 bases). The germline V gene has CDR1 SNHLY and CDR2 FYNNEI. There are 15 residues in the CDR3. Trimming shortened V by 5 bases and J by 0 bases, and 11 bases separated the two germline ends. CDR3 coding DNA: TGTGCCAGCAGTTTAGCGTCTAGCTCCTACAATGAGCAGTTCTTC. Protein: CASSLASSSYNEQFF.

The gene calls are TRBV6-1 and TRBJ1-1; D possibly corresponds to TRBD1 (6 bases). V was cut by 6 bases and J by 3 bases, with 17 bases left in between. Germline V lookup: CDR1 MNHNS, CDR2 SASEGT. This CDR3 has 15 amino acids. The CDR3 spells CASSPTGIAYTEAFF. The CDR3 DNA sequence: TGTGCCAGCAGCCCCACAGGGATCGCCTACACTGAAGCTTTCTTT.

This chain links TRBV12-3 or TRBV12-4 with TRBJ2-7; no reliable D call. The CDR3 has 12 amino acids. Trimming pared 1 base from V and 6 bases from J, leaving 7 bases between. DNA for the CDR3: TGTGCCAGCAGTTTAGGTGTCGGCGAGCAGTACTTC. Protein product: CASSLGVGEQYF.

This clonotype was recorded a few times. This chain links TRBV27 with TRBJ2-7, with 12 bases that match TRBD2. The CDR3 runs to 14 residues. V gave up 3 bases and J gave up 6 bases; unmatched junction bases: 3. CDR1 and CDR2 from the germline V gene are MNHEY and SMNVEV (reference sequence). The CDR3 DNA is TGTGCCAGCAGTTTCGGACTAGCGGGACCCGAGCAGTACTTC. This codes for CASSFGLAGPEQYF.

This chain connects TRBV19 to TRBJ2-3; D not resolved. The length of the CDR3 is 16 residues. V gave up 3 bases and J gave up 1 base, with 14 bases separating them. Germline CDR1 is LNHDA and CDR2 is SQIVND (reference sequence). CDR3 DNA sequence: TGTGCCAGTAGTATGGGGATTGGGAAGGGCACAGATACGCAGTATTTT. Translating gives CASSMGIGKGTDTQYF.

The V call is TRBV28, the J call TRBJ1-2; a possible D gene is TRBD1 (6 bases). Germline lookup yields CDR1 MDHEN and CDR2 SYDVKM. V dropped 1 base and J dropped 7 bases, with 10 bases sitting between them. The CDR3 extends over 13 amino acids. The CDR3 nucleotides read TGTGCCAGCAGTTTATTGGGGGGCTCTGGCTACACCTTC. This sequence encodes CASSLLGGSGYTF.

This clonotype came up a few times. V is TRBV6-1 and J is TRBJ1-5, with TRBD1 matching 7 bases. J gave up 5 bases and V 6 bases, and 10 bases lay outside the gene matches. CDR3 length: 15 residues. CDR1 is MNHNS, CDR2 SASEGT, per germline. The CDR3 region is CASRSGQHGYQPQHF. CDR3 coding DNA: TGTGCCAGCAGGTCGGGACAGCATGGCTATCAGCCCCAGCATTTT.

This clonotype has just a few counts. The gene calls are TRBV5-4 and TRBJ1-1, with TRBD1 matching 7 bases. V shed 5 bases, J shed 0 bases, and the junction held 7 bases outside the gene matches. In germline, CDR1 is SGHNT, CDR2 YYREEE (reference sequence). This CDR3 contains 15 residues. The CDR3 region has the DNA TGTGCCAGCAGTCCTCCGGGACAGCTGAACACTGAAGCTTTCTTT. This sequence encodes CASSPPGQLNTEAFF.

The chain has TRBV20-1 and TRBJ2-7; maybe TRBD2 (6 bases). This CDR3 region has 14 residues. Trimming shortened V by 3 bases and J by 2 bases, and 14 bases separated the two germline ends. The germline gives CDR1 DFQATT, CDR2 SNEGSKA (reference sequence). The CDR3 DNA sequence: TGCAGTGCTAGGTGGCGGGGACCCCCCTACGAGCAGTACTTC. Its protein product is CSARWRGPPYEQYF.

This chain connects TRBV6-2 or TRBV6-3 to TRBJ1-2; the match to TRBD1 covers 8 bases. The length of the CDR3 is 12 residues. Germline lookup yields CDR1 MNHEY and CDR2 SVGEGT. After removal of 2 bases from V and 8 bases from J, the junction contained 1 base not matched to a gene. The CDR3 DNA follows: TGTGCCAGCAGTTACGACAGGGGCGGCTACACCTTC. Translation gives CASSYDRGGYTF.

This CDR3 is CASTGDRVHGYTF. DNA of the CDR3: TGTGCCAGTACCGGGGACAGGGTGCATGGCTACACCTTC. The genes are TRBV19 and TRBJ1-2; 9 nucleotides agree with TRBD1. J was trimmed by 6 bases and V by 7 bases; bases with no gene match: 6. In germline, CDR1 is LNHDA, CDR2 SQIVND (reference sequence). The CDR3 contains 13 residues.

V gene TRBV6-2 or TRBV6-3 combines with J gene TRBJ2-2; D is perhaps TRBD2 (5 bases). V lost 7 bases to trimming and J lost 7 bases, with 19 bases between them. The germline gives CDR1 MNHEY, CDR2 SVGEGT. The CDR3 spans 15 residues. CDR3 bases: TGTGCCAGCAATGACCCTCGAGGGTATGGCGGGGAGCTGTTTTTT. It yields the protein CASNDPRGYGGELFF.

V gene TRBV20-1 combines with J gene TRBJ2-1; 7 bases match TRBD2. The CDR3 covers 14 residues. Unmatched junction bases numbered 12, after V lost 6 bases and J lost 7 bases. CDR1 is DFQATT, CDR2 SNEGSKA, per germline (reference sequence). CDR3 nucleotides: TGCAGTGCAAGTGCTGGGAGGGCCGTAAATGAGCAGTTCTTC. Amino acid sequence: CSASAGRAVNEQFF.

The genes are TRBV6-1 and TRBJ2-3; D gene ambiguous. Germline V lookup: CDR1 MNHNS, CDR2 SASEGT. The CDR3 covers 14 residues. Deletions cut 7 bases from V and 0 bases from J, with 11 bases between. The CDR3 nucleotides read TGTGCCAGCAAGCAAGGATTAAGCACAGATACGCAGTATTTT. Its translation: CASKQGLSTDTQYF.

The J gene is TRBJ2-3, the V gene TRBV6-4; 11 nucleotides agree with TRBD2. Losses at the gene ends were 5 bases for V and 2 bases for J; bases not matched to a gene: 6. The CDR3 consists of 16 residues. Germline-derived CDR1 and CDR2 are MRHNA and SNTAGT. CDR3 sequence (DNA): TGTGCCAGCAGTCATAGCGGGAGGGCCTACACAGATACGCAGTATTTT. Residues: CASSHSGRAYTDTQYF.

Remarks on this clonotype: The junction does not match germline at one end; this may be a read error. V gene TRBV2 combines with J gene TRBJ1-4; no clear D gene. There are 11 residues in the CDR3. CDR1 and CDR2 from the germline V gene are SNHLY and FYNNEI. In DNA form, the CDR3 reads TGTGCCAGCAGGCCGGGAGAAAAACTGTTCTTT. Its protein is CASRPGEKLFF.

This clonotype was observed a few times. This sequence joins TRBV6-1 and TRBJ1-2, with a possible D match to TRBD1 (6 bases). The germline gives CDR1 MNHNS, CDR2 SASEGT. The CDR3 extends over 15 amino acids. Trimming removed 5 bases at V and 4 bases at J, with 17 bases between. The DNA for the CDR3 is TGTGCCAGCAGTATCCTCGGGACAAGGGGCTATGGCTACACCTTC. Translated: CASSILGTRGYGYTF.

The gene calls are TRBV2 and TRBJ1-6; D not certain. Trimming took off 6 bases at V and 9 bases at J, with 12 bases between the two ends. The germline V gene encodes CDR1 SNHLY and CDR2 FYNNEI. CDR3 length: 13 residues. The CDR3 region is CASRPKYFSPLHF. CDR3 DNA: TGTGCCAGCAGGCCGAAATATTTTTCACCCCTCCACTTT. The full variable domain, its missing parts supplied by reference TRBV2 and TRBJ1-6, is EPEVTQTPSHQVTQMGQEVILRCVPISNHLYFYWYRQILGQKVEFLVSFYNNEISEKSEIFDDQFSVERPDGSNFTLKIRSTKLEDSAMYFCASRPKYFSPLHFGNGTRLTVT.

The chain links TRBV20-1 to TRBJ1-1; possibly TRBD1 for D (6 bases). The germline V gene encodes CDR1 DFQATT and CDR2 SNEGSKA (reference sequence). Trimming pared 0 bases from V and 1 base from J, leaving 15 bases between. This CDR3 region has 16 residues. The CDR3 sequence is CSARDLGGRPNTEAFF. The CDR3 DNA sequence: TGCAGTGCTAGAGATTTAGGGGGGAGACCGAACACTGAAGCTTTCTTT.

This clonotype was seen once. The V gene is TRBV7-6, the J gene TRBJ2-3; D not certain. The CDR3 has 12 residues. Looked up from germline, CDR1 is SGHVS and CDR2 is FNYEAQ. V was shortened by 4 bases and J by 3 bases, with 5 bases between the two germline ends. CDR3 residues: CASSSLTDTQYF. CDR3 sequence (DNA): TGTGCCAGCAGCTCCCTGACAGATACGCAGTATTTT. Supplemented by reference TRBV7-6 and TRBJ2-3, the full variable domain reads GAGVSQSPRYKVTKRGQDVALRCDPISGHVSLYWYRQALGQGPEFLTYFNYEAQQDKSGLPNDRFSAERPEGSISTLTIQRTEQRDSAMYRCASSSLTDTQYFGPGTRLTVL.

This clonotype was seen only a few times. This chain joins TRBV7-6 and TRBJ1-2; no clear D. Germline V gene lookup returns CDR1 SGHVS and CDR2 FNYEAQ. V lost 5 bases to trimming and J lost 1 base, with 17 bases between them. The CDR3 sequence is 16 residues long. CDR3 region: CASSPEWGSLNYGYTF. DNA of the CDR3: TGTGCCAGCAGCCCCGAATGGGGTAGCCTTAACTATGGCTACACCTTC. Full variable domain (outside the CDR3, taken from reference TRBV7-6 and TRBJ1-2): GAGVSQSPRYKVTKRGQDVALRCDPISGHVSLYWYRQALGQGPEFLTYFNYEAQQDKSGLPNDRFSAERPEGSISTLTIQRTEQRDSAMYRCASSPEWGSLNYGYTFGSGTRLTVV.

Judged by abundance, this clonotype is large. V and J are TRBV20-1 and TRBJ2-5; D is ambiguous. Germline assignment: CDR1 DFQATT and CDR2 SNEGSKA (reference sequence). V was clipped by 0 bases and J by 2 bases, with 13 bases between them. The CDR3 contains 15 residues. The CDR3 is CSARDLRSGQETQYF. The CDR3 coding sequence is TGCAGTGCTAGAGATCTAAGATCTGGGCAAGAGACCCAGTACTTC.

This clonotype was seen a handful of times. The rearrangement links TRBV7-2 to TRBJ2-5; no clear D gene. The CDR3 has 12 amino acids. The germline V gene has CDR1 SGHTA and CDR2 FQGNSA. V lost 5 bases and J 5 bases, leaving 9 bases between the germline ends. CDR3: CASSAVWETQYF. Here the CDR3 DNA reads TGTGCCAGCAGCGCAGTTTGGGAGACCCAGTACTTC.

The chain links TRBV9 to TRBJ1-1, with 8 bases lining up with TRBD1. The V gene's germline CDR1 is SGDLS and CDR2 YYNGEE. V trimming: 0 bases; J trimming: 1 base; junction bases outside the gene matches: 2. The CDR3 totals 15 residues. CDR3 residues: CASSVGGTGNTEAFF. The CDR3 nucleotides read TGTGCCAGCAGCGTAGGGGGGACAGGGAACACTGAAGCTTTCTTT.